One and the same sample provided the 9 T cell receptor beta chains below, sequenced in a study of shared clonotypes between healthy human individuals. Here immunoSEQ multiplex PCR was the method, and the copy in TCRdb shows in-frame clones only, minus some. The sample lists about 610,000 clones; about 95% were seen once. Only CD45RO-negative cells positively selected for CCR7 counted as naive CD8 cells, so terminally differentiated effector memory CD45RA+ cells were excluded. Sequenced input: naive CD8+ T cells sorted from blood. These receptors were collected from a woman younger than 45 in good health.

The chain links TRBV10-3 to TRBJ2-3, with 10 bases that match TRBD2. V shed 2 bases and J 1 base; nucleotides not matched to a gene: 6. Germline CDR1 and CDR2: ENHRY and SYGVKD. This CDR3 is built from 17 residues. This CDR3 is CAISEPGGTSGTDTQYF. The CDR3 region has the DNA TGTGCCATCAGTGAGCCGGGGGGGACTAGCGGCACAGATACGCAGTATTTT.

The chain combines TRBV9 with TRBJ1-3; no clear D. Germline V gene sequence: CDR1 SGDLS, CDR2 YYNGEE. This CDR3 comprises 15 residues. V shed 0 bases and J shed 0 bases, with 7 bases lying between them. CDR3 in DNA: TGTGCCAGCAGCGTAGCGCCGGCCTCTGGAAACACCATATATTTT. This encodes CASSVAPASGNTIYF.

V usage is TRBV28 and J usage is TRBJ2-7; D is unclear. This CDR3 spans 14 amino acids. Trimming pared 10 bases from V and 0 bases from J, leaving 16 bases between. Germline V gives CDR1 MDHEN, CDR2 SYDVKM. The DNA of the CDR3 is TGTGCCATTTCGCCAGGTTCGGCCTCCTACGAGCAGTACTTC. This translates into CAISPGSASYEQYF.

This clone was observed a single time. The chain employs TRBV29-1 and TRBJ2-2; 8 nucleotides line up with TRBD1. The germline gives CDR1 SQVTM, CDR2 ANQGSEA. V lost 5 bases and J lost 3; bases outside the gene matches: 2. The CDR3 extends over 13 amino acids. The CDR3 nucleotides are TGCAGCGTTAGGACAGGGCACACCGGGGAGCTGTTTTTT. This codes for CSVRTGHTGELFF.

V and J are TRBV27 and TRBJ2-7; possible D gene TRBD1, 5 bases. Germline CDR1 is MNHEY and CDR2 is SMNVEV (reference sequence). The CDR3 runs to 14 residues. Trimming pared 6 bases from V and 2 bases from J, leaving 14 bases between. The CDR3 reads CASSPATETYEQYF. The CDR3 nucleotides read TGTGCCAGCAGCCCGGCGACAGAAACCTACGAGCAGTACTTC.

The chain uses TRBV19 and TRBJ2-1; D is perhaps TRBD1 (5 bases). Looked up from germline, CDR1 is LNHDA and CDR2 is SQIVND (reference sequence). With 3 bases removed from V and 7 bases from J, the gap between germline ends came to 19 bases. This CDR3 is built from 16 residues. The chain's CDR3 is CASSILAVMGQNEQFF. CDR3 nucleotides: TGTGCCAGTAGTATCCTGGCCGTGATGGGGCAAAATGAGCAGTTCTTC.

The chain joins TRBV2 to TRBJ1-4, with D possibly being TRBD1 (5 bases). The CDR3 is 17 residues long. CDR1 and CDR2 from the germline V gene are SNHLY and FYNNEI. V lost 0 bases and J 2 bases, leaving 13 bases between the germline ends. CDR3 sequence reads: CASSEAHLTVTNEKLFF. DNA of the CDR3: TGTGCCAGCAGTGAAGCACACCTGACAGTTACTAATGAAAAACTGTTTTTT.

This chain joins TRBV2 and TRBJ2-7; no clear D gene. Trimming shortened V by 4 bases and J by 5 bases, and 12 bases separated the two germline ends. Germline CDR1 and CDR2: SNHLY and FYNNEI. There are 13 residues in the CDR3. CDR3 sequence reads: CASSARSYDEQYF. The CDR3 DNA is TGTGCCAGCAGTGCTAGGAGCTACGACGAGCAGTACTTC.

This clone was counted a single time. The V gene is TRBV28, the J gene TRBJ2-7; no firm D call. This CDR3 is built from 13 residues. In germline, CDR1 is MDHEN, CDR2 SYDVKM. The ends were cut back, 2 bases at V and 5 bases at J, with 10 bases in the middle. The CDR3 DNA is TGTGCCAGCAGTTTAAGGCATAGCAACGAGCAGTACTTC. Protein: CASSLRHSNEQYF.